The TCR beta chain described here comes from a study of blood T cells in healthy people across ages. Across the study: Capture by template switching was about one barcoded beta molecule per two T cells.

Primers used in a second PCR of about 6 to 11 cycles were a sample-barcoded 5' primer and a J-beta primer mix. TCRdb processed the 5' RACE reads anew with MiXCR; each CDR3 protein has one entry. The sample contains roughly 550,000 distinct CDR3 sequences, 24% of which appear only once. Germline V gene sequence: CDR1 SGHTA, CDR2 FQGTGA. J was trimmed by 0 bases and V by 4 bases; bases with no gene match: 5. CDR3 length equals 16 residues. Study findings and constraints: Among T cells, TCR beta diversity per million cells dropped roughly linearly as age rose.

In the case of this clonotype: Its antigen remains unknown.

This same sample was also taken into another study, of T cells of mothers and their children. Per that study: Maternal samples each gave over 9.5 million TCR beta CDR3 reads, and child samples approximately 3 million each. The overlap seen between related mothers and children slightly exceeded that of unrelated pairs, though not significantly.

Specimen: blood. The source is a boy younger than 18 in good health. The V gene is TRBV7-3, the J gene TRBJ2-3, with TRBD2 matching 9 bases. The CDR3 is CASSYYSGSSTDTQYF. CDR3 DNA sequence: TGTGCCAGCAGCTATTATAGCGGGAGCAGCACAGATACGCAGTATTTT.